This T cell receptor (beta chain) was sequenced for a study of blood T cell repertoires in COVID-19. The method was immunoSEQ multiplex PCR; TCRdb's version includes in-frame clones alone and lacks a portion of them. This sample yields roughly 80,000 clones, of which about four fifths are seen a single time; around 40% belongs to the top ten. This clone was observed a handful of times. This sequence originates from a man aged 80 or over with acute or convalescent COVID-19. Sequencing was performed on peripheral blood.

This chain's CDR3 is CAGGQADTGELFF. The CDR3 DNA follows: TGTGCCGGAGGACAGGCGGACACCGGGGAGCTGTTTTTT. The chain couples TRBV30 to TRBJ2-2; the match to TRBD1 covers 7 bases. This CDR3 comprises 13 residues. Germline V lookup: CDR1 GTSNPN, CDR2 SVGIG (reference sequence). The V and J ends lost 8 bases and 3 bases, in that order; junction bases with no gene match: 6.